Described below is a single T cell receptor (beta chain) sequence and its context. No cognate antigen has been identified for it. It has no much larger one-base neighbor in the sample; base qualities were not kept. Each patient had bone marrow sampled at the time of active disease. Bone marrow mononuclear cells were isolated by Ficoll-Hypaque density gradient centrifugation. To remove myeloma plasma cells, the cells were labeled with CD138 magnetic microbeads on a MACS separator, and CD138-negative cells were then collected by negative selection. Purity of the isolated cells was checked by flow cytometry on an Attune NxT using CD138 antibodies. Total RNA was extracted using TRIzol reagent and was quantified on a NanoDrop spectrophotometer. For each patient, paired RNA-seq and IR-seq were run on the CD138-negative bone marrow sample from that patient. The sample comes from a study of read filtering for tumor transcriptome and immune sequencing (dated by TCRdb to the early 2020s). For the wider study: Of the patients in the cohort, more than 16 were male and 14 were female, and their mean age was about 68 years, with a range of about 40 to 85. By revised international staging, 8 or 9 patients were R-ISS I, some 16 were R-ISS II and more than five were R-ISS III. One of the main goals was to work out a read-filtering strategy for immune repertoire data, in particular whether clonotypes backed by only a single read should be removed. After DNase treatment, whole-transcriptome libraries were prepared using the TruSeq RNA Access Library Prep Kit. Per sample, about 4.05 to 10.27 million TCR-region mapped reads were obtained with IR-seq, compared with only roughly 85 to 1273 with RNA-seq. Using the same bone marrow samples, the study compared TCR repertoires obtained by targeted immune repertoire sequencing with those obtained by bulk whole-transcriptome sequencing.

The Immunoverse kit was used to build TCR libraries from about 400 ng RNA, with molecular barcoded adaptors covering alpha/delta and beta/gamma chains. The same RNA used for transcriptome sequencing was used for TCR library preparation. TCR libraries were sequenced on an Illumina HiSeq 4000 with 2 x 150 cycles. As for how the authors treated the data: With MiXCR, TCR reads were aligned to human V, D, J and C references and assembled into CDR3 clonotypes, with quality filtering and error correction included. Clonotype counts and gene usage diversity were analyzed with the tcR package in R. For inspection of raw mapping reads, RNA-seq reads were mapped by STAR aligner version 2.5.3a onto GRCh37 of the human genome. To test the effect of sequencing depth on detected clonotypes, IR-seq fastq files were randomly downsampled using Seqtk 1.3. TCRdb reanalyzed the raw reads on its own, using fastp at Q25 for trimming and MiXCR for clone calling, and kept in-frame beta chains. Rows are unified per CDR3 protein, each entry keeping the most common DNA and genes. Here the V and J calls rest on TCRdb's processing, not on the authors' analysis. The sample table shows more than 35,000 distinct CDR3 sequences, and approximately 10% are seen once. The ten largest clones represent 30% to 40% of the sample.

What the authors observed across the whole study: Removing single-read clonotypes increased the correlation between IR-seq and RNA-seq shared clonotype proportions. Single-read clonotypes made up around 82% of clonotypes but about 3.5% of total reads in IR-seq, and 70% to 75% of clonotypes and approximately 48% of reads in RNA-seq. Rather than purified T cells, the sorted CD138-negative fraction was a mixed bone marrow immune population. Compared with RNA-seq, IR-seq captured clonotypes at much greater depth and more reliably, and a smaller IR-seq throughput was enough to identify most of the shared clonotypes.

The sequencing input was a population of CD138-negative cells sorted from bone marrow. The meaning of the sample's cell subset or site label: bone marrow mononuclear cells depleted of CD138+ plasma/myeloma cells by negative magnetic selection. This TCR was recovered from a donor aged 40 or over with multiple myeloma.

The sequence in DNA is TGTGCCAGCTCACCTGGACAGCCCTATGGCTACACCTTC. This codes for CASSPGQPYGYTF. The sequence joins TRBV18 to TRBJ1-2; tentative D gene TRBD1, with 6 bases matching. The CDR3, cysteine through phenylalanine, is 13 amino acids long. The read is trimmed to its CDR3 DNA, 39 bases read in frame from base 1. CDR1 KGHSH and CDR2 LQKENI were looked up in the germline V gene. Trimming takes 3 bases from V and 4 bases from J, and the germline ends sit 9 bases apart.